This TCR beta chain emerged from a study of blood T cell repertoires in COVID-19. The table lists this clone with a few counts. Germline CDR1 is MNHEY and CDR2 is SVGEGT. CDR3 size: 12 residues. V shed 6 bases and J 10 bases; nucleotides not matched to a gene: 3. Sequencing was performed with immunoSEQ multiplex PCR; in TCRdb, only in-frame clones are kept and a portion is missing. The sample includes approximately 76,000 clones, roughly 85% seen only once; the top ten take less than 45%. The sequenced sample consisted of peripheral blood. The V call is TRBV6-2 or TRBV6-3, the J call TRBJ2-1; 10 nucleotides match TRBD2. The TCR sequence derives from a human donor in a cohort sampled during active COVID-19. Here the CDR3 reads CASSLAGVEQFF. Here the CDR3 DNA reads TGTGCCAGCAGCCTAGCGGGAGTAGAGCAGTTCTTC.